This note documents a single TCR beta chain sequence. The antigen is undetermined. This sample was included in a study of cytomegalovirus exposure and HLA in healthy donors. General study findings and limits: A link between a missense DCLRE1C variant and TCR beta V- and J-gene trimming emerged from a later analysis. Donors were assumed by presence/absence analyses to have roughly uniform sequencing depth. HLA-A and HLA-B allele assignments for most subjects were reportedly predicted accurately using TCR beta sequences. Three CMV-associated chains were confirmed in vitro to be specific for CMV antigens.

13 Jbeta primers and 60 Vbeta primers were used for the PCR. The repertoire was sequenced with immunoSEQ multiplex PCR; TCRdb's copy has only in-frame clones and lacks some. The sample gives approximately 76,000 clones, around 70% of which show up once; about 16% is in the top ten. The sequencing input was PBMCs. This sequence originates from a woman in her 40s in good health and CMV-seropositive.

The CDR3, as DNA: TGCGCCAGCAGCTTGGGCCGGGAGGGCGGTACGCAGTATTTT. It specifies CASSLGREGGTQYF. The J gene is TRBJ2-3, the V gene TRBV5-1; 8 bases align to TRBD2. CDR1 and CDR2 from the germline V gene are SGHRS and YFSETQ. The CDR3 runs to 14 residues. The J segment lost 8 bases and the V segment lost 0 bases, leaving 5 bases of the junction unmatched.